These T cell receptor beta chains were read from a single sample in a study of T cell repertoires in cytomegalovirus infection. Each CDR3 protein gets one entry after TCRdb re-called the reads with MiXCR. The sample lists more than 250,000 distinct CDR3 sequences, approximately 13% occurring once. Sequenced sample: PBMCs. Receptor source: a human donor in good health (CMV status not recorded). Some clones in this sample may be carry-over from other donors' samples. The CDR3 runs from the conserved cysteine through the conserved F or W. The D gene is left open where the match is weak. Some rows have no size entry. The others give once, few or many, or a class for an expanded clone.

size	V	D	length	J	CDR3	DNA
NA	TRBV4-3	TRBD2	16	TRBJ2-3	CASSQVSGRGTDTQYF	TGCGCCAGCAGCCAAGTTAGCGGGAGAGGCACAGATACGCAGTATTTT
few	TRBV6-5	TRBD2	14	TRBJ2-1	CASEPTASGDEQFF	TGTGCCAGCGAACCAACTGCTAGCGGGGATGAGCAGTTCTTC
many	TRBV6-1	TRBD1	14	TRBJ2-7	CASRPGQGTGEQYF	TGTGCCAGCAGACCCGGACAGGGGACTGGGGAGCAGTACTTC
NA	TRBV5-1	TRBD2	15	TRBJ2-7	CASSLGDSGGHEQYF	TGCGCCAGCAGCTTGGGGGACAGCGGGGGGCACGAGCAGTACTTC
many	TRBV7-2	NA	14	TRBJ2-7	CASSLGRSTYEQYF	TGTGCCAGCAGCTTGGGGCGGTCCACCTACGAGCAGTACTTC
NA	TRBV5-3	TRBD2	15	TRBJ2-1	CASSPPSGAYNEQFF	TGTGCCAGCAGCCCGCCTAGCGGGGCCTACAATGAGCAGTTCTTC
many	TRBV7-2	NA	14	TRBJ2-7	CASSSLNLPYEQYF	TGTGCCAGCAGCTCCCTTAATTTGCCCTACGAGCAGTACTTC
many	TRBV28	NA	17	TRBJ1-4	CASSSPLDWGTNEKLFF	TGTGCCAGCAGTTCCCCACTGGACTGGGGAACTAATGAAAAACTGTTTTTT
few	TRBV6-2/TRBV6-3	NA	15	TRBJ1-2	CASSYSPLYNYGYTF	TGTGCCAGCAGTTACTCCCCCCTCTACAACTATGGCTACACCTTC
NA	TRBV29-1	NA	12	TRBJ2-3	CSVLWGTDTQYF	TGCAGCGTCCTTTGGGGCACAGATACGCAGTATTTT
NA	TRBV3-1	TRBD1	15	TRBJ2-1	CASSQGTGGGNEQFF	TGTGCCAGCAGCCAAGGGACAGGGGGCGGCAATGAGCAGTTCTTC
few	TRBV19	NA	15	TRBJ2-5	CASSIYYEMQETQYF	TGTGCCAGTAGTATTTATTACGAAATGCAAGAGACCCAGTACTTC
few	TRBV20-1	NA	13	TRBJ2-1	CSARDSGFNEQFF	TGCAGTGCTAGAGATAGTGGGTTCAATGAGCAGTTCTTC
NA	TRBV12-3/TRBV12-4	NA	15	TRBJ2-5	CASTAEGGYQETQYF	TGTGCCAGCACGGCCGAGGGGGGGTACCAAGAGACCCAGTACTTC
NA	TRBV19	TRBD2	16	TRBJ2-1	CASSPIGTRPDGEQFF	TGTGCCAGTAGCCCCATCGGGACTAGGCCAGACGGTGAGCAGTTCTTC
many	TRBV7-2	TRBD2	16	TRBJ2-3	CASSPLGGGTTDTQYF	TGTGCCAGCAGCCCGTTGGGCGGGGGGACCACAGATACGCAGTATTTT
many	TRBV19	TRBD1	14	TRBJ2-7	CASSPGTDSYEQYF	TGTGCCAGCAGCCCCGGGACAGACTCCTACGAGCAGTACTTC
many	TRBV7-2	TRBD2	15	TRBJ2-7	CASSLLGTSPYEQYF	TGTGCCAGCAGTCTTCTCGGGACTAGTCCCTACGAGCAGTACTTC
few	TRBV6-1	NA	15	TRBJ2-2	CASSEGRANTGELFF	TGTGCCAGCAGTGAAGGCAGGGCGAACACCGGGGAGCTGTTTTTT
many	TRBV20-1	NA	15	TRBJ2-5	CSASRENSMVKTQYF	TGCAGTGCCTCCCGGGAGAATAGCATGGTCAAGACCCAGTACTTC
few	TRBV4-3	NA	15	TRBJ1-1	CASSRSGTTNTEAFF	TGCGCCAGCAGCCGGTCCGGGACGACAAACACTGAAGCTTTCTTT
NA	TRBV5-1	NA	14	TRBJ2-2	CASSLDGGPGELFF	TGCGCCAGCAGCTTGGATGGGGGACCCGGGGAGCTGTTTTTT
NA	TRBV6-6	NA	13	TRBJ2-1	CASSLDGLGEQFF	TGTGCCAGCAGCCTGGATGGCCTGGGTGAGCAGTTCTTC
few	TRBV25-1	TRBD2	16	TRBJ2-5	CASEEAGTSPKETQYF	TGTGCCAGTGAAGAAGCCGGGACTAGCCCCAAAGAGACCCAGTACTTC
few	TRBV29-1	TRBD1	15	TRBJ1-1	CSVDSGTGAHTEAFF	TGCAGCGTTGACTCCGGGACAGGGGCACACACTGAAGCTTTCTTT
many	TRBV7-6	TRBD1	15	TRBJ2-7	CASSPATGSSYEQYF	TGTGCCAGCAGCCCGGCGACAGGGTCTTCCTACGAGCAGTACTTC
many	TRBV7-2	NA	14	TRBJ1-1	CASSSWKGNTEAFF	TGTGCCAGCAGTTCTTGGAAGGGGAACACTGAAGCTTTCTTT
many	TRBV4-1	NA	13	TRBJ2-1	CASSQIRGDEQFF	TGCGCCAGCAGCCAAATCAGGGGTGATGAGCAGTTCTTC
many	TRBV7-2	NA	13	TRBJ1-2	CANRPGANYGYTF	TGTGCCAACCGACCAGGGGCCAACTATGGCTACACCTTC
few	TRBV7-9	TRBD1	16	TRBJ1-6	CASSSAGQGGPLPLHF	TGTGCCAGCAGTTCAGCGGGACAGGGAGGACCATTACCCCTCCACTTT
few	TRBV9	NA	13	TRBJ2-3	CASSVASADTQYF	TGTGCCAGCAGCGTAGCGAGCGCAGATACGCAGTATTTT
few	TRBV7-9	TRBD2	14	TRBJ2-7	CASSDSGGLYEQYF	TGTGCCAGCAGCGATAGCGGGGGGTTGTACGAGCAGTACTTC
many	TRBV14	NA	14	TRBJ2-1	CASSQPTGGNEQFF	TGTGCCAGCAGCCAACCAACTGGGGGGAATGAGCAGTTCTTC
many	TRBV7-2	NA	14	TRBJ2-1	CASSLRGTNNEQFF	TGTGCCAGCAGCTTAAGGGGCACAAACAATGAGCAGTTCTTC
NA	TRBV4-2	NA	13	TRBJ2-7	CASSQGSSNEQYF	TGTGCCAGCAGCCAAGGCAGTTCCAACGAGCAGTACTTC
many	TRBV6-1	NA	14	TRBJ1-1	CASSLDGSVTEAFF	TGTGCCAGCAGTTTGGACGGGAGCGTCACTGAAGCTTTCTTT
many	TRBV7-9	TRBD1	18	TRBJ1-3	CASSSTLGQESSGNTIYF	TGTGCCAGCAGCTCCACCTTGGGACAGGAGAGCTCTGGAAACACCATATATTTT
few	TRBV5-4	NA	15	TRBJ1-1	CASSLAPGAGTEAFF	TGTGCCAGCAGCTTGGCTCCGGGGGCTGGGACTGAAGCTTTCTTT
many	TRBV4-1	NA	14	TRBJ2-1	CASSQDKGYNEQFF	TGCGCCAGCAGCCAAGATAAGGGTTACAATGAGCAGTTCTTC
NA	TRBV6-5	TRBD2	15	TRBJ2-3	CASSYWREGADTQYF	TGTGCCAGCAGTTACTGGCGGGAGGGCGCAGATACGCAGTATTTT
few	TRBV12-3/TRBV12-4	NA	13	TRBJ2-7	CASSHLGGDEQYF	TGTGCCAGCAGTCACTTGGGGGGAGACGAGCAGTACTTC
NA	TRBV14	NA	16	TRBJ1-4	CASSRTQGRTNEKLFF	TGTGCCAGCAGCAGAACTCAGGGACGCACTAATGAAAAACTGTTTTTT